The next 3 T cell receptor beta chains were all read from a single sample in a study of regulatory and conventional T cells in breast cancer. TCRdb re-analysed the PCR reads in MiXCR, keeping a single row per CDR3 protein. The sample yields around 16,000 distinct CDR3 sequences, more than 30% seen once. The source material was conventional T cells from blood. The receptors shown here come from a female donor in good health.

In its sample, this clonotype ranks as medium-sized. The chain has TRBV7-9 and TRBJ2-1; TRBD2 matches at 10 bases. Germline lookup yields CDR1 SEHNR and CDR2 FQNEAQ (reference sequence). V lost 3 bases to trimming and J lost 5 bases; unmatched junction nucleotides: 1. The CDR3 totals 14 residues. CDR3 sequence reads: CASSFGTSDNEQFF. For the CDR3, the DNA is TGTGCCAGCAGCTTCGGGACTAGCGACAATGAGCAGTTCTTC. The entire variable domain, with the rest obtained from reference TRBV7-9 and TRBJ2-1, is as follows: DTGVSQNPRHKITKRGQNVTFRCDPISEHNRLYWYRQTLGQGPEFLTYFQNEAQLEKSRLLSDRFSAERPKGSFSTLEIQRTEQGDSAMYLCASSFGTSDNEQFFGPGTRLTVL.

In this sample, this clonotype turned up a few times. The chain joins TRBV29-1 to TRBJ2-1; no clear D gene. CDR3 length equals 11 residues. Germline V gene lookup returns CDR1 SQVTM and CDR2 ANQGSEA. Trimming left V 5 bases short and J 8 bases short, with 10 bases between. CDR3 sequence: CSVKRSHEQFF. The CDR3 bases are TGCAGCGTTAAACGCTCCCATGAGCAGTTCTTC.

The chain is built from TRBV7-6 and TRBJ2-1; the D is unclear. The V end was cut by 2 bases, the J end by 6 bases, with 14 bases between. Germline V gives CDR1 SGHVS, CDR2 FNYEAQ. The CDR3 covers 15 residues. In DNA form, the CDR3 reads TGTGCCAGCAGCTTACCACTATCAATCTCCAATGAGCAGTTCTTC. It yields the protein CASSLPLSISNEQFF.